The next 18 T cell receptor beta chains were all read from a single sample in a study of blood T cell repertoires in COVID-19. Assay: immunoSEQ multiplex PCR; the TCRdb copy retains only in-frame clones and omits some. This sample has roughly 320,000 clones, with approximately 91% found just once. Sequences were obtained from PBMCs or T cells enriched from blood (not recorded which). The source of these receptors is a young woman who had been exposed to COVID-19.

V is TRBV4-1 and J is TRBJ2-1; no reliable D call. V lost 4 bases and J lost 4, with 14 bases in between. Germline V gene lookup returns CDR1 MGHRA and CDR2 YSYEKL. The CDR3 is 15 residues long. The CDR3 protein is CASSPRIRTYNEQFF. In nucleotides, the CDR3 is TGCGCCAGCAGCCCCAGGATCAGAACTTACAATGAGCAGTTCTTC.

The rearrangement uses TRBV4-3 and TRBJ2-5, with 9 bases identical to TRBD1. The length of the CDR3 is 16 residues. Germline V gives CDR1 LGHNA, CDR2 YSLEER. V was clipped by 2 bases and J by 5 bases; unmatched bases: 9. CDR3 DNA sequence: TGCGCCAGCAGCCAACGGCGGGACAGGGACTTGGAGACCCAGTACTTC. This codes for CASSQRRDRDLETQYF.

The chain combines TRBV5-1 with TRBJ2-3, with D uncertain. The germline V gene encodes CDR1 SGHRS and CDR2 YFSETQ. This CDR3 is 13 amino acids long. V lost 4 bases and J 4 bases, leaving 10 bases between the germline ends. CDR3 sequence: CASSRFTADTQYF. The CDR3 bases are TGCGCCAGCAGCCGTTTTACAGCAGATACGCAGTATTTT.

This rearrangement joins TRBV5-1 to TRBJ2-7; the match to TRBD1 covers 8 bases. V trimming: 5 bases; J trimming: 4 bases; junction bases outside the gene matches: 11. Per the germline V gene, CDR1 is SGHRS and CDR2 is YFSETQ. This CDR3 contains 15 residues. The CDR3 nucleotides are TGCGCCAGCAGATCCGGACAGGGCCTGTCGTACGAGCAGTACTTC. It yields the protein CASRSGQGLSYEQYF.

This rearrangement joins TRBV10-3 to TRBJ2-7, with 8 nucleotides matching TRBD1. From germline, CDR1 is ENHRY and CDR2 SYGVKD. The CDR3 is made up of 13 amino acids. Germline trimming cut 7 bases from V and 4 bases from J; bases unmatched to any gene: 6. DNA of the CDR3: TGTGCCATCAACAAACAGGGGGAATACGAGCAGTACTTC. Translating gives CAINKQGEYEQYF.

The chain links TRBV10-2 to TRBJ1-2, with D possibly matching TRBD1 (6 bases). The CDR3 length is 16 residues. The ends were cut back, 0 bases at V and 0 bases at J, with 11 bases in the middle. Germline-derived CDR1 and CDR2 are WSHSY and SAAADI. CDR3 protein: CASSESWGGPNYGYTF. As DNA, the CDR3 is TGCGCCAGCAGTGAGTCGTGGGGGGGGCCTAACTATGGCTACACCTTC.

The chain links TRBV25-1 to TRBJ2-5, with 9 nucleotides matching TRBD2. Germline CDR1 and CDR2: MGHDK and SYGVNS. The CDR3 has 15 amino acids. With 4 bases clipped from V and 2 bases from J, the junction kept 5 bases outside the gene matches. CDR3 nucleotide sequence: TGTGCCAGCAGTGGATGGACTAGCGAGCAAGAGACCCAGTACTTC. It codes for CASSGWTSEQETQYF. The full variable domain, with the rest looked up from reference TRBV25-1 and TRBJ2-5, is EADIYQTPRYLVIGTGKKITLECSQTMGHDKMYWYQQDPGMELHLIHYSYGVNSTEKGDLSSESTVSRIRTEHFPLTLESARPSHTSQYLCASSGWTSEQETQYFGPGTRLLVL.

The sample holds one count of this clone. This chain uses TRBV7-9 with TRBJ2-7; 8 bases map to TRBD1. V dropped 4 bases and J dropped 1; count of bases not matched to a gene: 6. There are 15 residues in the CDR3. Germline V CDR1 and CDR2: SEHNR, FQNEAQ (reference sequence). The CDR3 region is CASSSWTGHSYEQYF. The CDR3 region has the DNA TGTGCCAGCAGCTCGTGGACAGGGCATTCCTACGAGCAGTACTTC.

This clone was seen a single time. V and J are TRBV2 and TRBJ2-2; D remains unclear. V was pared by 3 bases and J by 1 base, with 9 bases between. The length of the CDR3 is 15 residues. Germline values: CDR1 SNHLY, CDR2 FYNNEI. CDR3 DNA sequence: TGTGCCAGCAGTGAGACTCATGGGAACACCGGGGAGCTGTTTTTT. Its translation: CASSETHGNTGELFF.

The chain is built from TRBV18 and TRBJ2-2; no reliable D call. Trimming left V 6 bases short and J 0 bases short, with 14 bases between. The CDR3 covers 16 residues. Germline V gene sequence: CDR1 KGHSH, CDR2 LQKENI. The CDR3 DNA reads TGTGCCAGCTCGCCGAAACAGCTTGCGAACACCGGGGAGCTGTTTTTT. This gives the protein CASSPKQLANTGELFF.

The chain is built from TRBV24-1 and TRBJ2-2; 9 bases agree with TRBD2. Unmatched junction bases numbered 6, after V lost 3 bases and J lost 5 bases. The length of the CDR3 is 16 residues. Germline CDR1 is KGHDR and CDR2 is SFDVKD. The CDR3 DNA reads TGTGCCACCAGTGATCCCCTAGCGGGAACAACCGGGGAGCTGTTTTTT. As protein: CATSDPLAGTTGELFF.

A few counts support this clone. The V gene is TRBV19, the J gene TRBJ1-2; TRBD1 might be the D (5 bases). Germline CDR1 is LNHDA and CDR2 is SQIVND (reference sequence). V was cut by 3 bases and J by 7 bases, with 15 bases left in between. This CDR3 has 14 amino acids. CDR3 coding DNA: TGTGCCAGTAGTATTTCCCAGGGTACGGGTGGCTACACCTTC. Its translation: CASSISQGTGGYTF.

The V gene is TRBV20-1, the J gene TRBJ1-2; D not resolved. This CDR3 has 11 amino acids. CDR1 is DFQATT and CDR2 is SNEGSKA in the germline V gene (reference sequence). The CDR3 sequence is CSSPVNYGYTF. In nucleotides, the CDR3 is TGCTCCTCCCCCGTGAACTATGGCTACACCTTC.

The chain uses TRBV11-2 and TRBJ2-7; D gene uncertain. The CDR3 loop spans 13 amino acids. In germline, CDR1 is SGHAT, CDR2 FQNNGV. The germline V and J ends were trimmed by 0 bases and 2 bases, with 5 bases remaining between them. CDR3 sequence (DNA): TGTGCCAGCAGCTTAGACCCAGCCTACGAGCAGTACTTC. Translation gives CASSLDPAYEQYF.

The rearrangement links TRBV27 to TRBJ1-3, with a tentative D call TRBD1 (6 bases). V was shortened by 7 bases and J by 2 bases, with 21 bases between the two germline ends. The V gene's germline CDR1 is MNHEY and CDR2 SMNVEV (reference sequence). There are 17 residues in the CDR3. The chain's CDR3 is CASKNRRDMGTGNTIYF. CDR3 sequence (DNA): TGTGCCAGCAAAAACCGCCGGGACATGGGTACTGGAAACACCATATATTTT.

V gene TRBV7-8 combines with J gene TRBJ1-3, with TRBD1 identical over 7 bases. V was clipped by 1 base and J by 0 bases; unmatched bases: 12. Germline lookup yields CDR1 SGHVS and CDR2 FQNEAQ. The CDR3 extends over 19 amino acids. This CDR3 reads CASSLEGAGIINSGNTIYF. Written as DNA, the CDR3 is TGTGCCAGCAGCTTAGAGGGGGCAGGGATCATTAACTCTGGAAACACCATATATTTT. Based on the CDR3 plus reference TRBV7-8 and TRBJ1-3, the full variable domain is GAGVSQSPRYKVAKRGQDVALRCDPISGHVSLFWYQQALGQGPEFLTYFQNEAQLDKSGLPSDRFFAERPEGSVSTLKIQRTQQEDSAVYLCASSLEGAGIINSGNTIYFGEGSWLTVV.

This rearrangement joins TRBV5-6 to TRBJ1-4; tentatively, D is TRBD1 (6 bases). Trimming took off 1 base at V and 6 bases at J, with 22 bases between the two ends. This CDR3 comprises 18 residues. In germline, CDR1 is SGHDT, CDR2 YYEEEE. CDR3 residues: CASSLSGHFVADHEKLFF. The CDR3 DNA is TGTGCCAGCAGCTTGTCGGGACATTTCGTGGCCGATCATGAAAAACTGTTTTTT.

The chain uses TRBV27 and TRBJ2-1; possibly TRBD1 for D (6 bases). Germline CDR1 and CDR2: MNHEY and SMNVEV (reference sequence). This CDR3 contains 14 residues. The ends were cut back, 6 bases at V and 3 bases at J, with 12 bases in the middle. The CDR3 nucleotides read TGTGCCAGCAGCCCCCGGGACAACTACAATGAGCAGTTCTTC. Its protein product is CASSPRDNYNEQFF.